The TCR beta chain under discussion was sequenced for a study of blood T cell repertoires in COVID-19. Study-level background: Both acute and convalescent COVID-19 samples were obtained from the United States, Italy and Spain. In each case, the material was cDNA or gDNA derived from T cells, B-cell-depleted T cells, or PBMCs.

Original methodology: Estimation of nucleated cell counts was performed using reference gene primer amplification. The assay was immunoSEQ multiplex PCR, and TCRdb's table has in-frame clones only and misses some. The V and J calls and clone size are taken from that table; D and trimming were inferred from the DNA. The table lists around 160,000 clones, 75% to 90% of them singletons. Followed over time, Seattle patients had been enrolled while infection was active. V gave up 4 bases and J gave up 6 bases, with 17 bases separating them. The V gene's germline CDR1 is SGDLS and CDR2 YYNGEE. The CDR3 totals 14 residues.

This sequence was found in a man aged 18 to 30 with COVID-19, enrolled during active disease. The genes are TRBV9 and TRBJ2-7, with a tentative D call TRBD1 (6 bases). Sequencing was done on a sample of peripheral blood. The CDR3 is CASSLRPTGSEQYF. The CDR3 DNA is TGTGCCAGCAGCTTACGCCCTACAGGGTCCGAGCAGTACTTC.